A selection of T cell receptor beta chains follows, all from one sample in a study of T cell responses to AZD1222 COVID-19 vaccine. Produced via immunoSEQ multiplex PCR; TCRdb's table is partial and in-frame only. This table has roughly 160,000 clones, around 91% appearing once. Material: peripheral blood, obtained on day 0 of AZD1222 vaccination. The receptors were sampled from an adult in good health. The CDR3 runs from the conserved cysteine through the conserved F or W. Each record gives: V gene, D gene, J gene, clone size, CDR3 DNA, CDR3 protein. The D gene is left open where the match is weak. Clone size is not always given. Where it is, it says once, few, many or a class for expanded clones.

TRBV7-9	TRBD2	TRBJ2-1	-	TGTGCCAGCAGCCCCGGACTAGCGGGGGGCCATGAGCAGTTCTTC	CASSPGLAGGHEQFF
TRBV7-3	-	TRBJ1-3	-	TGTGCCAGCAGCGTAGAGACAGTCTCTGGAAACACCATATATTTT	CASSVETVSGNTIYF
TRBV28	-	TRBJ2-4	-	TGTGCCAGCAGTTTATCATATAGGATACAGTTAGCCAAAAACATTCAGTACTTC	CASSLSYRIQLAKNIQYF
TRBV9	-	TRBJ2-7	-	TGTGCCAGCAGCGTTGGCACCTCCTACGAGCAGTACTTC	CASSVGTSYEQYF
TRBV6-5	-	TRBJ1-6	-	TGTGCCAGCAGTTCGTCAGGGGCGATGAGGAATTCACCCCTCCACTTT	CASSSSGAMRNSPLHF
TRBV19	-	TRBJ1-1	-	TGTGCCAGTAGTATTTCCCAGGCCTCGAACACTGAAGCTTTCTTT	CASSISQASNTEAFF
TRBV30	TRBD1	TRBJ1-5	-	TGTGCCTGGAGCCCCTTAGACAGGGACGATCAGCCCCAGCATTTT	CAWSPLDRDDQPQHF
TRBV10-2	-	TRBJ1-3	few	TGCGCCAGCAGTGCTGCTGGAAACACCATATATTTT	CASSAAGNTIYF
TRBV5-1	-	TRBJ2-3	-	TGCGCCAGCAGCTTGACCGAGTGGGGTACGCAGTATTTT	CASSLTEWGTQYF
TRBV5-1	TRBD1	TRBJ1-3	-	TGCGCCAGCAGGGGACAGGCAAACTCTGGAAACACCATATATTTT	CASRGQANSGNTIYF
TRBV6-2/TRBV6-3	-	TRBJ2-1	-	TGTGCCAGCAGCCAGGTCGCGGCCTATTACAATGAGCAGTTCTTC	CASSQVAAYYNEQFF
TRBV6-5	-	TRBJ2-5	-	TGTGCCAGCAGTATGGGGCGCCAAGAGACCCAGTACTTC	CASSMGRQETQYF
TRBV10-3	-	TRBJ1-2	-	TGTGCCATCAGTGAGTCTACAGGTTTTTACACCTTC	CAISESTGFYTF
TRBV20-1	-	TRBJ2-1	-	TGCAGTGCTCCCCGCGGCAGGGCTCCGTTCTTC	CSAPRGRAPFF
TRBV9	-	TRBJ1-1	-	TGTGCCAGCAGCACCGAACCCCAGGAGAACACTGAAGCTTTCTTT	CASSTEPQENTEAFF
TRBV15	TRBD1	TRBJ1-6	-	TGTGCCACCAGCAGAGATCGAAGGACAGGGGTTTCACCCCTCCACTTT	CATSRDRRTGVSPLHF
TRBV6-1	-	TRBJ2-5	-	TGTGCCAGCAGTGAGCCCTCGGCTAGCAAAGAGACCCAGTACTTC	CASSEPSASKETQYF
TRBV7-3	-	TRBJ1-6	-	TGTGCCAGCAGCTTAAAGGGGGTCAGTTCACCCCTCCACTTT	CASSLKGVSSPLHF
TRBV7-9	TRBD1	TRBJ1-5	-	TGTGCCAGCAGCTACGACAGGGGGCATACTATTCAGCCCCAGCATTTT	CASSYDRGHTIQPQHF
TRBV5-5	-	TRBJ1-1	-	TGTGCCAGCACCTTGGGGGCCCAACAGAACACTGAAGCTTTCTTT	CASTLGAQQNTEAFF
TRBV5-1	TRBD2	TRBJ2-1	-	TGCGCCAGCAGCTTCTATCGGACTAGCGGGGGAAACAATGAGCAGTTCTTC	CASSFYRTSGGNNEQFF
TRBV4-3	-	TRBJ2-2	-	TGCGCCAGCAGCCAAAGTCCAGGGAACACCGAGGAGCTGTTTTTT	CASSQSPGNTEELFF
TRBV29-1	TRBD2	TRBJ2-1	few	TGCAGCGTCCGGACTAGCGGCTACAATGAGCAGTTCTTC	CSVRTSGYNEQFF
TRBV4-3	-	TRBJ2-1	-	TGCGCCAGCAGCCAAGGTACTGAGCAGTTCTTC	CASSQGTEQFF
TRBV4-2	TRBD2	TRBJ2-5	-	TGTGCCAGCAGCCAAGAGGCTAGCGGGCAAGAGACCCAGTACTTC	CASSQEASGQETQYF
TRBV3-1/TRBV3-2	TRBD1	TRBJ1-1	-	TGTGCCAGCAGCCAAGGCAAGGGGGCAGCTTTCTTT	CASSQGKGAAFF
TRBV5-5	TRBD1	TRBJ1-4	-	TGTGCCAGCAGCTTGGGACAGGGGCCTGGCTACGAAAAACTGTTTTTT	CASSLGQGPGYEKLFF
TRBV18	TRBD2	TRBJ2-1	-	TGTGCCAGCTCACCACGGGGAGGGGTCGCCTACAATGAGCAGTTCTTC	CASSPRGGVAYNEQFF
TRBV15	TRBD1	TRBJ2-1	-	TGTGCCACCAGCAGAGATCTAGGCAGGGGGTCGTTCTTC	CATSRDLGRGSFF
TRBV19	TRBD2	TRBJ2-1	-	TGTGCCAGTAGCCCGGGGACTAGCGGGGGTAATGAGCAGTTCTTC	CASSPGTSGGNEQFF
TRBV5-1	-	TRBJ2-1	-	TGCGCCAGCAGCCCCCTCGGGAGAAGCTCCTACAATGAGCAGTTCTTC	CASSPLGRSSYNEQFF
TRBV2	-	TRBJ2-2	-	TGTGCCAGCAGTGGAGAGGCCGGGGAGCTGTTTTTT	CASSGEAGELFF
TRBV19	-	TRBJ1-4	-	TGTGCCAGTAGTCCAACACTGATTGCAACTAATGAAAAACTGTTTTTT	CASSPTLIATNEKLFF
TRBV9	-	TRBJ2-3	-	TGTGCCAGCAGCGTAGCTAGTAGGACCCGGGATACGCAGTATTTT	CASSVASRTRDTQYF
TRBV19	-	TRBJ2-3	-	TGTGCCAGTAGGTCTGGGGGCGTGGGAGATACGCAGTATTTT	CASRSGGVGDTQYF
TRBV9	-	TRBJ2-3	-	TGTGCCAGCGGCCTCCGGGGGGCCGGCACAGATACGCAGTATTTT	CASGLRGAGTDTQYF
TRBV19	TRBD2	TRBJ2-7	once	TGTGCCAGTAGTATAGAATTCAGGGAGGGCGAGCAGTACTTC	CASSIEFREGEQYF
TRBV4-2	-	TRBJ1-4	-	TGTGCCAGCAGCCAGACTGGCCGCGGGGCGAATAATGAAAAACTGTTTTTT	CASSQTGRGANNEKLFF
TRBV11-3	-	TRBJ2-1	-	TGTGCCAGCAGCCATAACCGGGTCCTTTACAATGAGCAGTTCTTC	CASSHNRVLYNEQFF